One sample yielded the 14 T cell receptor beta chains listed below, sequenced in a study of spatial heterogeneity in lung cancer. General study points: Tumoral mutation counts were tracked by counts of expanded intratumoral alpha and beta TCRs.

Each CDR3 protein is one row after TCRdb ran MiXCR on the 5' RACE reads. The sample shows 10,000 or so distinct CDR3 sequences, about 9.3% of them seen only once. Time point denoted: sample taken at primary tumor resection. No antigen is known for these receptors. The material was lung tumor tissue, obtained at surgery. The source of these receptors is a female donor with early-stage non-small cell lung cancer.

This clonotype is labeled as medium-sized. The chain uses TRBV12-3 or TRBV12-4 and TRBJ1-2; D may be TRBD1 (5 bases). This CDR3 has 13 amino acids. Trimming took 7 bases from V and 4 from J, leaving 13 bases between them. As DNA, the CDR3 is TGTGCCAGCACCAAGGGGCAGTCCTATGGCTACACCTTC. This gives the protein CASTKGQSYGYTF.

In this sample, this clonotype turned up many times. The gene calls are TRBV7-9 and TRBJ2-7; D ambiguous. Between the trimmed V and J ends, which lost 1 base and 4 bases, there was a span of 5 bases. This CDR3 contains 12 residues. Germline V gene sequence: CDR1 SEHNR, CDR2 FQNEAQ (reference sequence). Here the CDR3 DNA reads TGTGCCAGCAGCTTAGTAGGGTACGAGCAGTACTTC. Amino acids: CASSLVGYEQYF.

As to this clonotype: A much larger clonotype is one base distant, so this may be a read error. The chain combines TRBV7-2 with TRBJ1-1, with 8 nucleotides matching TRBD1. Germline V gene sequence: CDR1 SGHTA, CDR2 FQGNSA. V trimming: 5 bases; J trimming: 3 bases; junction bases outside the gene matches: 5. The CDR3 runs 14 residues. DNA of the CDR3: TGTGCCAGCAGCCAGGACAGGGCGTACACTGAAGCTTTCTTT. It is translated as CASSQDRAYTEAFF.

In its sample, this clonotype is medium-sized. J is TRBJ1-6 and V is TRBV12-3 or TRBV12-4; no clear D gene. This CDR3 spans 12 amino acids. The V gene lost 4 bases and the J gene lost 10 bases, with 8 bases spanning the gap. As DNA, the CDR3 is TGTGCCAGCAGTTCCGGGAGATCACCCCTCCACTTT. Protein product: CASSSGRSPLHF.

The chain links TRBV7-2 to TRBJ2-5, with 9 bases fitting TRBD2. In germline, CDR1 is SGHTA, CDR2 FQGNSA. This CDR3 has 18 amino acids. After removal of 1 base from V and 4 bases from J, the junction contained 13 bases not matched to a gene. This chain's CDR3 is CASSLERLGSGRRETQYF. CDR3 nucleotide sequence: TGTGCCAGCAGCTTAGAACGGCTTGGGAGCGGGAGGAGAGAGACCCAGTACTTC. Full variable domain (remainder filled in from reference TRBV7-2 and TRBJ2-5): GAGVSQSPSNKVTEKGKDVELRCDPISGHTALYWYRQSLGQGLEFLIYFQGNSAPDKSGLPSDRFSAERTGGSVSTLTIQRTQQEDSAVYLCASSLERLGSGRRETQYFGPGTRLLVL.

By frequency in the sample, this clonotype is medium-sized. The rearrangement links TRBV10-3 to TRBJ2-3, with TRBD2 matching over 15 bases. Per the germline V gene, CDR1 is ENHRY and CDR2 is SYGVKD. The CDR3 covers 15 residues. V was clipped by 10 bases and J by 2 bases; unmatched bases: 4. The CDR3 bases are TGTGCCACCAGGACTAGCGGGGGGGCCACAGATACGCAGTATTTT. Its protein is CATRTSGGATDTQYF.

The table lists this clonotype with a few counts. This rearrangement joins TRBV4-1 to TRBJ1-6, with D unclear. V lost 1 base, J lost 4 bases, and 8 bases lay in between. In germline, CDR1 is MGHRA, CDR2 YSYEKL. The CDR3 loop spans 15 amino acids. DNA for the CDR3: TGCGCCAGCAGCCAAGTACGGGAGTATAATTCACCCCTCCACTTT. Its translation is CASSQVREYNSPLHF.

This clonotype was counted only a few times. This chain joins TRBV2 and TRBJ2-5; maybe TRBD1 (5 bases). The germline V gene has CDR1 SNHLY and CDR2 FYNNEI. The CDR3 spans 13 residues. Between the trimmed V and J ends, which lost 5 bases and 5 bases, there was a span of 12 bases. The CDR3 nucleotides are TGTGCCAGCAGTAGGGGTCTTGGGGAGACCCAGTACTTC. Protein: CASSRGLGETQYF.

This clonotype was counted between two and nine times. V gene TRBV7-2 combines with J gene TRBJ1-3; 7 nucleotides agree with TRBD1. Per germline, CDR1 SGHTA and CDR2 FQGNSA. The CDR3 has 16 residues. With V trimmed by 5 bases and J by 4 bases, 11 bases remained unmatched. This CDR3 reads CASSPYGQASGNTIYF. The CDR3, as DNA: TGTGCCAGCAGCCCCTACGGACAGGCGTCCGGAAACACCATATATTTT.

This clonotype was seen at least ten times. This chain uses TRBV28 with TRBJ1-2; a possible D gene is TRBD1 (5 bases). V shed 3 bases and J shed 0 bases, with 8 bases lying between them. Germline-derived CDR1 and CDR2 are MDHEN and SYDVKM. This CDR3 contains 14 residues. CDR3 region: CASSFLGPNYGYTF. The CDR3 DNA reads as TGTGCCAGCAGTTTTCTGGGGCCTAACTATGGCTACACCTTC.

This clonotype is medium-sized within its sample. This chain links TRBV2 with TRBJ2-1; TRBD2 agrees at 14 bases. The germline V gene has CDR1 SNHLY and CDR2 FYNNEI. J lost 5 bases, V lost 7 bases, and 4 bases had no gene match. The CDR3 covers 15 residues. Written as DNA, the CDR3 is TGTGCCAGCAAAAGGACTAGCGGGGGGAACAATGAGCAGTTCTTC. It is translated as CASKRTSGGNNEQFF.

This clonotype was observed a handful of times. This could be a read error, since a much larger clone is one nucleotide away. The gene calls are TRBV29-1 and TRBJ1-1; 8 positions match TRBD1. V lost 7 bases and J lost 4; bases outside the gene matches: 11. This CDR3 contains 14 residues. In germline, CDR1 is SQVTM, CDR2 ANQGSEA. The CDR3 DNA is TGCAGCGCCTCACCTAGGACAGGGAGCACTGAAGCTTTCTTT. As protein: CSASPRTGSTEAFF.

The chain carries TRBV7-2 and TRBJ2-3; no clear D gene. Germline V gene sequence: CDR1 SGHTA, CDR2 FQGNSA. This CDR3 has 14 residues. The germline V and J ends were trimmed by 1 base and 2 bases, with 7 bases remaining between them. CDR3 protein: CASSLVFDTDTQYF. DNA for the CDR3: TGTGCCAGCAGCTTAGTGTTTGACACAGATACGCAGTATTTT.

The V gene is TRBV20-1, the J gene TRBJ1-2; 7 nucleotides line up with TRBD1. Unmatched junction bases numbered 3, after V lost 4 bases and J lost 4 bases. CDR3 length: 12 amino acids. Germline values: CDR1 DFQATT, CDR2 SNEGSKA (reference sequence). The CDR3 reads CSATGTAYGYTF. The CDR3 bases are TGCAGTGCTACCGGGACAGCCTATGGCTACACCTTC.